This passage covers 23 T cell receptor beta chains from one sample sequenced in a study of cytotoxic CD8 clonotypes in ibrutinib-treated CLL. Repertoires were generated with immunoSEQ multiplex PCR, while TCRdb's copy carries only in-frame clones and drops some. The sample records 300,000 to 350,000 clones, just under 80% being singletons. The sequencing here drew on PBMCs, taken before ibrutinib treatment. Source of these receptors: a human donor with chronic lymphocytic leukemia.

This rearrangement joins TRBV6-6 to TRBJ2-2, with D unresolved. The germline V gene has CDR1 MNHNY and CDR2 SVGAGI (reference sequence). This CDR3 has 16 amino acids. Trimming cost V 6 bases and J 0 bases, with 14 bases left between them. DNA of the CDR3: TGTGCCAGCAGGGATCACGGGCAGTCGAACACCGGGGAGCTGTTTTTT. It translates to CASRDHGQSNTGELFF.

The chain employs TRBV7-2 and TRBJ2-7; weak D call: TRBD1 (5 bases). The CDR3 covers 13 residues. The germline V gene has CDR1 SGHTA and CDR2 FQGNSA. With 8 bases removed from V and 2 bases from J, the gap between germline ends came to 13 bases. The chain's CDR3 is CASRVGPTYEQYF. Written as DNA, the CDR3 is TGTGCCAGCCGGGTGGGGCCGACCTACGAGCAGTACTTC.

This chain uses TRBV29-1 with TRBJ2-2; 7 bases match TRBD1. Germline assignment: CDR1 SQVTM and CDR2 ANQGSEA. There are 17 residues in the CDR3. After removal of 1 base from V and 7 bases from J, the junction contained 15 bases not matched to a gene. The CDR3 protein is CSVEAPGQSWWGGELFF. The CDR3 DNA is TGCAGCGTTGAAGCCCCGGGACAGTCTTGGTGGGGCGGGGAGCTGTTTTTT.

This chain links TRBV18 with TRBJ1-5; 9 positions agree with TRBD1. The CDR3 is made up of 15 amino acids. The ends lost 3 bases at V and 5 bases at J; junction bases unmatched: 5. The V gene's germline CDR1 is KGHSH and CDR2 LQKENI. CDR3 coding DNA: TGTGCCAGCTCACCGGGACAGGGTAGTTATCAGCCCCAGCATTTT. Translation: CASSPGQGSYQPQHF.

The genes are TRBV15 and TRBJ1-2, with D perhaps matching TRBD1 (5 bases). This CDR3 comprises 14 residues. CDR1 is LNHNV, CDR2 YYDKDF, per germline (reference sequence). The V gene lost 0 bases and the J gene lost 7 bases, with 12 bases spanning the gap. The CDR3 nucleotides read TGTGCCACCAGCAGAGACGTGGGACGTGTTGGCTACACCTTC. Protein sequence: CATSRDVGRVGYTF.

This chain links TRBV4-1 with TRBJ2-7, with D possibly TRBD2 on 5 matching bases. V was pared by 0 bases and J by 3 bases, with 9 bases between. Germline CDR1 MGHRA, CDR2 YSYEKL. This CDR3 is built from 14 residues. CDR3 bases: TGCGCCAGCAGCCAAGAGTCTAGCAGCTACGAGCAGTACTTC. Its translation: CASSQESSSYEQYF.

The chain recombines TRBV7-4 with TRBJ2-7; no clear D. Trimming stripped 0 bases from V and 0 bases from J, with 9 bases between. The CDR3 consists of 15 residues. Germline loops: CDR1 SGHVT, CDR2 SQSDAQ. CDR3 nucleotide sequence: TGTGCCAGCAGCTTAGCCCCTGGCAGCTCCTACGAGCAGTACTTC. It encodes CASSLAPGSSYEQYF.

The chain joins TRBV7-2 to TRBJ2-6; 8 positions agree with TRBD1. This CDR3 has 19 residues. Germline V gene data show CDR1 as SGHTA and CDR2 as FQGNSA. With 4 bases clipped from V and 2 bases from J, the junction kept 13 bases outside the gene matches. DNA for the CDR3: TGTGCCAGCAGCTCGAACCGGGGGCAGGGGGCCCCTGGGGCCAACGTCCTGACTTTC. This sequence encodes CASSSNRGQGAPGANVLTF.

The chain employs TRBV6-5 and TRBJ1-1; D is ambiguous. V was trimmed by 2 bases and J by 3 bases, leaving 7 bases between them. Germline V gene sequence: CDR1 MNHEY, CDR2 SVGAGI. The CDR3 loop spans 13 amino acids. CDR3 loop: CASSYEVYTEAFF. The CDR3 DNA reads TGTGCCAGCAGTTACGAGGTTTACACTGAAGCTTTCTTT.

The CDR3 DNA follows: TGCGCCAGCAGCTTGATCGGGAATGGTAATGAGCAGTTCTTC. This codes for CASSLIGNGNEQFF. The genes are TRBV5-1 and TRBJ2-1; a possible D gene is TRBD2 (5 bases). The CDR3 totals 14 residues. V lost 1 base and J lost 7, with 12 bases in between. The germline V gene has CDR1 SGHRS and CDR2 YFSETQ.

CDR3 sequence reads: CATSHWNGQASYEQYF. The CDR3 DNA sequence: TGTGCCACCAGCCACTGGAACGGGCAGGCTAGCTACGAGCAGTACTTC. This chain links TRBV15 with TRBJ2-7; the D is unclear. The germline gives CDR1 LNHNV, CDR2 YYDKDF (reference sequence). The CDR3 is 16 amino acids. The V end was cut by 5 bases, the J end by 3 bases, with 20 bases between.

The chain recombines TRBV11-2 with TRBJ2-1; 7 bases line up with TRBD2. The CDR3 length is 15 residues. With V trimmed by 0 bases and J by 4 bases, 3 bases remained unmatched. The V gene's germline CDR1 is SGHAT and CDR2 FQNNGV. CDR3 DNA sequence: TGTGCCAGCAGCTTAGACGCTAGCGGATACAATGAGCAGTTCTTC. Amino acids: CASSLDASGYNEQFF.

The gene calls are TRBV28 and TRBJ1-2; D remains unclear. Germline values: CDR1 MDHEN, CDR2 SYDVKM. V gave up 0 bases and J gave up 2 bases, with 7 bases separating them. This CDR3 has 14 amino acids. CDR3 coding DNA: TGTGCCAGCAGTTTATGGGCGCCCAACTATGGCTACACCTTC. This sequence encodes CASSLWAPNYGYTF.

The rearrangement joins TRBV12-5 to TRBJ2-3; either TRBD1 or TRBD2 may fit D (6 bases each). Trimming stripped 1 base from V and 5 bases from J, with 16 bases between. Germline V gives CDR1 LGHNT, CDR2 FRNRAP. The CDR3 covers 16 residues. The CDR3 DNA reads as TGTGCTAGTGGTTTGGGTTTTAGCGGACAGATAGATACGCAGTATTTT. It specifies CASGLGFSGQIDTQYF.

The genes are TRBV7-2 and TRBJ2-7; 9 nucleotides align to TRBD2. CDR1 SGHTA and CDR2 FQGNSA come from the germline V gene. This CDR3 contains 16 residues. V was pared by 5 bases and J by 4 bases, with 12 bases of the junction left unmatched. CDR3 sequence: CASSLLRASGKYEQYF. The CDR3 DNA reads as TGTGCCAGCAGCCTACTGAGGGCTAGCGGGAAATACGAGCAGTACTTC.

This chain connects TRBV7-9 to TRBJ2-2, with D unresolved. V gave up 7 bases and J gave up 5 bases, with 5 bases separating them. The length of the CDR3 is 11 residues. Germline CDR1 SEHNR, CDR2 FQNEAQ (reference sequence). The CDR3 sequence is CASTGTGELFF. CDR3 in DNA: TGTGCCAGCACCGGGACCGGGGAGCTGTTTTTT.

The rearrangement uses TRBV9 and TRBJ2-1; TRBD1 aligns across 8 bases. V gave up 3 bases and J gave up 6 bases; unmatched junction bases: 5. This CDR3 region has 14 residues. Per germline, CDR1 SGDLS and CDR2 YYNGEE. CDR3 sequence (DNA): TGTGCCAGCAGCGCGAAGGACAGGGTCAATGAGCAGTTCTTC. Its translation: CASSAKDRVNEQFF.

This clone was observed a single time. J is TRBJ2-5 and V is TRBV10-2; D perhaps matches TRBD2 (6 bases). V lost 6 bases and J 5 bases, leaving 16 bases between the germline ends. The length of the CDR3 is 14 residues. Germline CDR1 reads WSHSY; CDR2 reads SAAADI. Written as DNA, the CDR3 is TGCGCCAGCAGCGGGACTCTTTATACCGAGACCCAGTACTTC. Its protein is CASSGTLYTETQYF.

The chain employs TRBV10-2 and TRBJ2-7; 8 bases map to TRBD2. Unmatched junction bases numbered 7, after V lost 3 bases and J lost 3 bases. Germline CDR1 and CDR2: WSHSY and SAAADI. CDR3 length: 15 residues. The CDR3 region is CASSETRLAYYEQYF. DNA for the CDR3: TGCGCCAGCAGTGAAACTCGACTAGCGTACTACGAGCAGTACTTC.

The chain links TRBV5-6 to TRBJ2-2; D not resolved. The V end lost 0 bases, the J end lost 0 bases, and 9 bases lay between the germline ends. The length of the CDR3 is 16 residues. CDR1 is SGHDT, CDR2 YYEEEE, per germline. CDR3 loop: CASSLAGQTNTGELFF. The CDR3 DNA reads TGTGCCAGCAGCTTGGCAGGTCAGACGAACACCGGGGAGCTGTTTTTT.

The chain is built from TRBV28 and TRBJ2-7; D tentatively fits TRBD1 or TRBD2 (6 bases each). The ends were cut back, 6 bases at V and 2 bases at J, with 14 bases in the middle. The CDR3 loop spans 14 amino acids. CDR1 and CDR2 (germline): MDHEN, SYDVKM. CDR3 sequence (DNA): TGTGCCAGCAGGATGAACGGGGGCCCCTACGAGCAGTACTTC. Protein sequence: CASRMNGGPYEQYF.

This chain links TRBV27 with TRBJ2-7; 8 bases fit TRBD2. This CDR3 has 16 amino acids. CDR1 MNHEY and CDR2 SMNVEV come from the germline V gene (reference sequence). With 4 bases clipped from V and 5 bases from J, the junction kept 13 bases outside the gene matches. CDR3 in amino acids: CASSSPGLAGIHEQYF. CDR3 bases: TGTGCCAGCAGTTCCCCAGGGCTAGCGGGTATCCACGAGCAGTACTTC.

J is TRBJ2-1 and V is TRBV2; D gene ambiguous. The germline V gene encodes CDR1 SNHLY and CDR2 FYNNEI. Trimming pared 5 bases from V and 4 bases from J, leaving 15 bases between. This CDR3 comprises 15 residues. This chain's CDR3 is CASSNKWRAYNEQFF. The CDR3 DNA reads TGTGCCAGCAGTAACAAGTGGCGCGCGTACAATGAGCAGTTCTTC.